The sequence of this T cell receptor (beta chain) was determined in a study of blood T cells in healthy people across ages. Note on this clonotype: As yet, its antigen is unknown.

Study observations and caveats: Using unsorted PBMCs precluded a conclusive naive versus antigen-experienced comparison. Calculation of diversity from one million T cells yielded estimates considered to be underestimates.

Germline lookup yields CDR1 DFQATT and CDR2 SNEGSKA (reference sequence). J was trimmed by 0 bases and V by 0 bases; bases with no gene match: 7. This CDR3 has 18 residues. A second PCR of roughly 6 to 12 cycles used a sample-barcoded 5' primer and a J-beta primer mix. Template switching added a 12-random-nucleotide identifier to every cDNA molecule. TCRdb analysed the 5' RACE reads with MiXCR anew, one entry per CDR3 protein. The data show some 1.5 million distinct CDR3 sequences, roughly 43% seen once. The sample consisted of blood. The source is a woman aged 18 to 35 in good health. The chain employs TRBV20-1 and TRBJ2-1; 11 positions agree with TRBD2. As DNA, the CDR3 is TGCAGTGCTAGAGATCTCGCTAGCGGGGGGTCCTCCTACAATGAGCAGTTCTTC. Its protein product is CSARDLASGGSSYNEQFF.